This T cell receptor (beta chain) stems from a study of CD8 T cells in Susac syndrome. In the study overall: Intravenous immunoglobulin alone or corticosteroids were being given to patients with Susac syndrome at blood draw, unless they were therapy-naive. Findings of the study overall: Clonal expansion was not observed in the Susac syndrome CD4+ T cell repertoires.

Trimming took 0 bases from V and 1 from J; bases not matched to a gene: 4. The CDR3 spans 15 residues. CDR1 is GTSNPN, CDR2 SVGIG, per germline (reference sequence). Random hexamers primed reverse transcription of about 0.45 to 1 ug RNA. By means of immunoSEQ multiplex PCR, TCR beta CDR3 spanning 54 Vbeta and 13 Jbeta underwent amplification. TCRdb independently ran MiXCR on the immunoSEQ multiplex PCR reads; one entry per CDR3 protein. The sample lists 210,000 or so distinct CDR3 sequences; 94% were seen once. To note about this clonotype: Its antigen remains unidentified.

Purification of the CD8+ and CD4+ T cells relied on negative isolation, and TEMRA cells underwent FACS enrichment. Sequenced input: CD4+ T cells from PBMCs. The V call is TRBV30, the J call TRBJ2-5; 8 bases are a match to TRBD2. This receptor was obtained from a human donor with Susac syndrome. The CDR3 DNA reads as TGTGCCTGGAGTGTCCGTAGCGGGGTCCAAGAGACCCAGTACTTC. Protein sequence: CAWSVRSGVQETQYF. The full variable domain, completed using reference TRBV30 and TRBJ2-5, is SQTIHQWPATLVQPVGSPLSLECTVEGTSNPNLYWYRQAAGRGLQLLFYSVGIGQISSEVPQNLSASRPQDRQFILSSKKLLLSDSGFYLCAWSVRSGVQETQYFGPGTRLLVL.